These 22 T cell receptor beta chains were sequenced from one sample in a study of blood T cells in healthy people across ages. Combining a sample-barcoded 5' primer with a J-beta primer mix, a second PCR ran for roughly 6 to 12 cycles. TCRdb analysed the 5' RACE reads with MiXCR anew, one entry per CDR3 protein. This sample yields 630,000 or so distinct CDR3 sequences, of which about 34% are seen a single time; just over 15% belongs to the top ten. The sequenced material came from blood. These receptor sequences come from an elderly woman in good health.

This clonotype was counted a few times. The chain employs TRBV4-1 and TRBJ1-4; D is unresolved. Deletions cut 0 bases from V and 7 bases from J, with 15 bases between. The CDR3 is 16 amino acids. Germline V gene data show CDR1 as MGHRA and CDR2 as YSYEKL. The CDR3 here is CASSQDEQSPFEKLFF. The CDR3 DNA follows: TGCGCCAGCAGCCAAGATGAACAGTCCCCTTTTGAAAAACTGTTTTTT.

This clonotype was recorded many times. V and J are TRBV27 and TRBJ2-7; 9 bases map to TRBD1. This CDR3 comprises 16 residues. Per the germline V gene, CDR1 is MNHEY and CDR2 is SMNVEV (reference sequence). V lost 3 bases and J lost 0; bases outside the gene matches: 6. CDR3 nucleotide sequence: TGTGCCAGCAGTTTTCTCGGGACAGGGAGCTCCTACGAGCAGTACTTC. Translated: CASSFLGTGSSYEQYF.

This clonotype was picked up many times. This sequence joins TRBV12-3 or TRBV12-4 and TRBJ1-6; tentative D call: TRBD1 (5 bases). CDR3 length: 15 residues. V gave up 1 base and J gave up 7 bases, with 11 bases separating them. The CDR3 DNA reads TGTGCCAGCAGTTTAGACGGGGCGAAGAATTCACCCCTCCACTTT. Its translation is CASSLDGAKNSPLHF.

The chain combines TRBV15 with TRBJ1-1; D possibly corresponds to TRBD1 (5 bases). Germline CDR1 reads LNHNV; CDR2 reads YYDKDF (reference sequence). V was cut by 1 base and J by 7 bases, with 19 bases left in between. CDR3 length equals 16 residues. The CDR3 is CATSRASGRGGSEAFF. CDR3 DNA: TGTGCCACCAGCAGAGCGTCAGGGCGGGGGGGGAGTGAAGCTTTCTTT.

The genes are TRBV30 and TRBJ1-5; 10 bases match TRBD1. Germline CDR1 and CDR2: GTSNPN and SVGIG (reference sequence). Trimming removed 0 bases from V and 2 bases from J; junction bases left unmatched: 13. This CDR3 spans 19 amino acids. CDR3 amino acids: CAWSVEDRGILVGNQPQHF. Written as DNA, the CDR3 is TGTGCCTGGAGTGTAGAGGACAGGGGGATTTTAGTTGGCAATCAGCCCCAGCATTTT.

This clonotype was observed many times. The rearrangement joins TRBV12-3 or TRBV12-4 to TRBJ1-2; TRBD1 matches 7 bases. The V gene end was trimmed by 7 bases and the J gene end by 2 bases; junction bases not matched to a gene: 7. CDR3 length: 14 residues. In DNA form, the CDR3 reads TGTGCCAGCACCCCTGACAGGGTCAACTATGGCTACACCTTC. Translation gives CASTPDRVNYGYTF.

This clonotype was detected many times. The V gene is TRBV6-2 or TRBV6-3, the J gene TRBJ2-1, with 8 bases fitting TRBD2. The length of the CDR3 is 17 residues. With 5 bases clipped from V and 0 bases from J, the junction kept 9 bases outside the gene matches. Germline-derived CDR1 and CDR2 are MNHEY and SVGEGT. The CDR3 here is CASSDPRSGVSYNEQFF. The CDR3 region has the DNA TGTGCCAGCAGTGACCCCCGTAGCGGGGTCTCCTACAATGAGCAGTTCTTC.

V is TRBV20-1 and J is TRBJ1-1; D gene unclear. CDR3 length: 15 amino acids. Trimming took off 0 bases at V and 0 bases at J, with 11 bases between the two ends. Per the germline V gene, CDR1 is DFQATT and CDR2 is SNEGSKA (reference sequence). The CDR3 sequence: CSARDPETLNTEAFF. DNA of the CDR3: TGCAGTGCTAGAGATCCCGAGACACTGAACACTGAAGCTTTCTTT.

This clonotype showed up many times. This chain links TRBV4-2 with TRBJ2-3; 12 nucleotides match TRBD2. The CDR3 contains 18 residues. In germline, CDR1 is LGHNA, CDR2 YNFKEQ. The ends lost 0 bases at V and 5 bases at J; junction bases unmatched: 9. CDR3 nucleotide sequence: TGTGCCAGCAGCCAAGATACGGCTAGCGGGGGGGCAGAAGATACGCAGTATTTT. Its protein product is CASSQDTASGGAEDTQYF.

The CDR3 DNA follows: TGTGCCAGCAGATCAGCCGGGGTCTACGAGCAGTACTTC. Residues: CASRSAGVYEQYF. The V gene is TRBV7-2, the J gene TRBJ2-7, with D maybe TRBD2 (5 bases). The CDR3 has 13 amino acids. CDR1 and CDR2 from the germline V gene are SGHTA and FQGNSA. Between the trimmed V and J ends, which lost 6 bases and 3 bases, there was a span of 12 bases.

In this sample, this clonotype turned up many times. This sequence joins TRBV20-1 and TRBJ1-5; the D is unclear. The V gene lost 1 base and the J gene lost 3 bases, with 7 bases spanning the gap. Per the germline V gene, CDR1 is DFQATT and CDR2 is SNEGSKA (reference sequence). This CDR3 has 13 amino acids. CDR3 sequence: CSARGPNNQPQHF. CDR3 nucleotides: TGCAGTGCTAGAGGACCGAACAATCAGCCCCAGCATTTT.

Note on this clonotype: The junction differs from germline at one of its ends, possibly a read error. The V call is TRBV9, the J call TRBJ1-5; D is ambiguous. CDR1 and CDR2 (germline): SGDLS, YYNGEE. The CDR3 contains 13 residues. The CDR3 DNA follows: TGTGCCAGCGGCGTAGGAAGCAATCAGCCCCAGCATTTT. It yields the protein CASGVGSNQPQHF.

A word on this clonotype: A much more abundant neighbour one base away suggests this may be a read error. This chain joins TRBV7-2 and TRBJ1-5; D perhaps matches TRBD1 (5 bases). CDR3 size: 15 residues. The germline CDR1 and CDR2 sequences are SGHTA and FQGNSA. Deletions cut 5 bases from V and 5 bases from J, with 16 bases between. In DNA, the CDR3 is TGTGCCAGCAGCAAGTCCAGGGCTGGGGATCAGCCCCAGCATTTT. Its protein product is CASSKSRAGDQPQHF.

The chain uses TRBV7-2 and TRBJ2-7, with a possible D match to TRBD1 (5 bases). The germline V gene encodes CDR1 SGHTA and CDR2 FQGNSA. V was clipped by 6 bases and J by 0 bases, with 15 bases between them. The CDR3 extends over 15 amino acids. CDR3 sequence: CASSVGRGSSYEQYF. For the CDR3, the DNA is TGTGCCAGCAGTGTAGGAAGGGGAAGCTCCTACGAGCAGTACTTC.

This clonotype was seen only once. A read error is possible here, since a much larger clone lies one base away. The chain employs TRBV6-1 and TRBJ2-1; 11 nucleotides agree with TRBD2. CDR1 is MNHNS, CDR2 SASEGT, per germline. This CDR3 contains 14 residues. The CDR3 sequence: CASSVAGGPNAQFF. The CDR3 nucleotides read TGTGCCAGCAGCGTAGCGGGGGGGCCGAATGCGCAGTTCTTC.

This clonotype was seen ten or more times. This chain joins TRBV20-1 and TRBJ2-1; perhaps TRBD1 as D (6 bases). The V end lost 1 base, the J end lost 3 bases, and 7 bases lay between the germline ends. This CDR3 region has 13 residues. CDR1 DFQATT and CDR2 SNEGSKA come from the germline V gene (reference sequence). CDR3 nucleotides: TGCAGTGCTAGAGGAGGGGGCTACAATGAGCAGTTCTTC. The encoded protein is CSARGGGYNEQFF.

This clonotype was seen repeatedly, ten times or more. The rearrangement links TRBV28 to TRBJ2-1, with 9 bases aligning to TRBD2. CDR1 and CDR2 (germline): MDHEN, SYDVKM. V lost 6 bases and J lost 6; bases outside the gene matches: 9. CDR3 length: 15 amino acids. The CDR3 coding sequence is TGTGCCAGCAGGATTGGGCTAGCGGGGCCCAATGAGCAGTTCTTC. Its translation: CASRIGLAGPNEQFF.

The chain carries TRBV20-1 and TRBJ2-7; 11 bases match TRBD1. V lost 2 bases to trimming and J lost 7 bases; unmatched junction nucleotides: 7. Germline-derived CDR1 and CDR2 are DFQATT and SNEGSKA (reference sequence). This CDR3 has 14 amino acids. The chain's CDR3 is CSARFGQGAKEQYF. For the CDR3, the DNA is TGCAGTGCTAGATTTGGACAGGGGGCGAAGGAGCAGTACTTC.

This clonotype was observed at least ten times. The chain has TRBV30 and TRBJ1-6, with D tentatively TRBD1 (5 bases). The CDR3 runs to 14 residues. Germline lookup yields CDR1 GTSNPN and CDR2 SVGIG (reference sequence). With 3 bases removed from V and 7 bases from J, the gap between germline ends came to 13 bases. CDR3 sequence (DNA): TGTGCCTGGAGCCCCGGGGGAGCGAATTCACCCCTCCACTTT. Protein product: CAWSPGGANSPLHF.

CDR3 nucleotides: TGTGCCAGCAGCCTGGGACAGGCGAAGAACACTGAAGCTTTCTTT. It is translated as CASSLGQAKNTEAFF. This chain links TRBV4-2 with TRBJ1-1, with 8 bases fitting TRBD1. The CDR3 is 15 amino acids. The V gene's germline CDR1 is LGHNA and CDR2 YNFKEQ. V lost 4 bases, J lost 1 base, and 5 bases stayed unmatched.

This clonotype was detected many times. The chain is built from TRBV29-1 and TRBJ1-1; D unresolved. CDR3 size: 11 residues. With 4 bases removed from V and 3 bases from J, the gap between germline ends came to 6 bases. In germline, CDR1 is SQVTM, CDR2 ANQGSEA. This CDR3 reads CSVGWDTEAFF. The CDR3 DNA is TGCAGCGTTGGATGGGACACTGAAGCTTTCTTT. The full variable domain, completed using reference TRBV29-1 and TRBJ1-1, is SAVISQKPSRDICQRGTSLTIQCQVDSQVTMMFWYRQQPGQSLTLIATANQGSEATYESGFVIDKFPISRPNLTFSTLTVSNMSPEDSSIYLCSVGWDTEAFFGQGTRLTVV.

V gene TRBV3-1 combines with J gene TRBJ1-1, with D unclear. The CDR3 runs to 13 residues. The V end was cut by 1 base, the J end by 5 bases, with 8 bases between. CDR1 and CDR2 from the germline V gene are LGHDT and YNNKEL (reference sequence). DNA for the CDR3: TGTGCCAGCAGCCAAGCAGGTGAGACTGAAGCTTTCTTT. It encodes CASSQAGETEAFF.